These 20 T cell receptor beta chains were all obtained from the same sample, sequenced in a study of T-cell reconstitution after alpha-beta-depleted transplantation in children. Unique molecular identifiers were used in preparing the TCRbeta library. TCRdb reprocessed the PCR reads via MiXCR and lists one record per CDR3 protein. Of approximately 490,000 distinct CDR3 sequences detected, 10% appear once; the ten largest clones hold just over 2%. The sequences come from PBMCs, collected before TCRalphabeta/CD19-depleted stem cell transplant. The receptors come from a child under 10 years old with inherited bone marrow failure, due to receive a stem cell transplant.

In its sample, this clonotype was seen many times. This sequence joins TRBV18 and TRBJ2-5; no clear D. The CDR3 covers 14 residues. CDR1 is KGHSH, CDR2 LQKENI, per germline. Trimming cost V 0 bases and J 5 bases, with 10 bases left between them. CDR3 loop: CASSPPSDGETQYF. The DNA of the CDR3 is TGTGCCAGCTCACCACCATCGGACGGGGAGACCCAGTACTTC.

This clonotype was found many times. The rearrangement links TRBV12-3 or TRBV12-4 to TRBJ2-7, with TRBD2 matching 11 bases. The length of the CDR3 is 14 residues. Unmatched junction bases numbered 3, after V lost 5 bases and J lost 3 bases. The CDR3 DNA is TGTGCCAGCAGTATAGGACTAGCGGGCTACGAGCAGTACTTC. Protein sequence: CASSIGLAGYEQYF.

This clonotype turned up a few times. This chain links TRBV4-3 with TRBJ2-5, with a weak D call TRBD2 (5 bases). Germline-derived CDR1 and CDR2 are LGHNA and YSLEER. CDR3 length: 14 residues. V gave up 1 base and J gave up 5 bases, with 11 bases separating them. As DNA, the CDR3 is TGCGCCAGCAGCCAAGTTTTCGGGGAGGAGACCCAGTACTTC. Amino acids: CASSQVFGEETQYF.

This clonotype has ten or more counts. The chain has TRBV7-9 and TRBJ2-7; 7 bases map to TRBD2. The CDR3 covers 15 residues. Per the germline V gene, CDR1 is SEHNR and CDR2 is FQNEAQ (reference sequence). V gave up 4 bases and J gave up 2 bases; unmatched junction bases: 8. Written as DNA, the CDR3 is TGTGCCAGCAGCTCTCCTCTGGGGAGGGCCTACGAGCAGTACTTC. This translates into CASSSPLGRAYEQYF.

This clonotype was seen at least ten times. The chain links TRBV27 to TRBJ2-7, with TRBD1 identical over 7 bases. Germline-derived CDR1 and CDR2 are MNHEY and SMNVEV (reference sequence). CDR3 length equals 14 residues. V was pared by 6 bases and J by 4 bases, with 9 bases of the junction left unmatched. The CDR3 here is CASRPLGTAYEQYF. The CDR3, as DNA: TGTGCCAGCAGACCCCTGGGGACAGCTTACGAGCAGTACTTC.

This clonotype was seen ten or more times. The chain carries TRBV3-1 and TRBJ2-7; D is unclear. V was clipped by 3 bases and J by 3 bases, with 12 bases between them. This CDR3 comprises 14 residues. Looked up from germline, CDR1 is LGHDT and CDR2 is YNNKEL (reference sequence). CDR3 sequence: CASSHPASIYEQYF. The CDR3 nucleotides are TGTGCCAGCAGCCACCCGGCGTCCATCTACGAGCAGTACTTC.

This clonotype was found many times. The rearrangement uses TRBV6-5 and TRBJ2-3; D remains unclear. CDR3 length: 15 residues. V lost 2 bases and J lost 6, with 15 bases in between. Germline assignment: CDR1 MNHEY and CDR2 SVGAGI. The CDR3 is CASSYIPSMGDTQYF. The CDR3 DNA sequence: TGTGCCAGCAGTTACATTCCCTCCATGGGCGATACGCAGTATTTT.

This clonotype was seen only a few times. The chain links TRBV29-1 to TRBJ2-5; possibly TRBD1 or TRBD2 for D (6 bases each). Trimming took 6 bases from V and 0 from J, leaving 14 bases between them. This CDR3 is built from 14 residues. Germline values: CDR1 SQVTM, CDR2 ANQGSEA. CDR3 DNA: TGCAGCGTCCGGGGGCAACTGTACCAAGAGACCCAGTACTTC. This translates into CSVRGQLYQETQYF.

The rearrangement links TRBV4-3 to TRBJ2-3; TRBD2 aligns across 10 bases. This CDR3 region has 16 residues. Germline CDR1 LGHNA, CDR2 YSLEER. V lost 5 bases to trimming and J lost 1 base; unmatched junction nucleotides: 6. CDR3 DNA sequence: TGCGCCAGCAGCTTCCAGAGCGGGAGGGGCACAGATACGCAGTATTTT. This gives the protein CASSFQSGRGTDTQYF.

This clonotype came up a few times. V and J are TRBV11-2 and TRBJ2-6, with TRBD2 as a possible D gene (6 bases). The CDR3 runs 15 residues. V was clipped by 5 bases and J by 5 bases, with 13 bases between them. Germline CDR1 is SGHAT and CDR2 is FQNNGV. CDR3 region: CASSPGAGRANVLTF. In nucleotides, the CDR3 is TGTGCCAGCAGCCCTGGTGCGGGGAGGGCCAACGTCCTGACTTTC.

Ten or more counts support this clonotype. The V gene is TRBV5-1, the J gene TRBJ2-1, with TRBD2 identical over 8 bases. CDR1 SGHRS and CDR2 YFSETQ come from the germline V gene. This CDR3 contains 21 residues. After removal of 0 bases from V and 5 bases from J, the junction contained 22 bases not matched to a gene. Here the CDR3 DNA reads TGCGCCAGCAGCTTGGCCCGTACTAGCGGAGCCCACGGCCCCTTTAACAATGAGCAGTTCTTC. Translation gives CASSLARTSGAHGPFNNEQFF.

The sample holds many counts of this clonotype. The chain has TRBV7-2 and TRBJ2-3, with TRBD2 matching 9 bases. V shed 1 base, J shed 6 bases, and the junction held 8 bases outside the gene matches. The CDR3 length is 16 residues. Germline V CDR1 and CDR2: SGHTA, FQGNSA. The CDR3 bases are TGTGCCAGCAGCTTAGGGGGGACTAGCTTCACGGATACGCAGTATTTT. As protein: CASSLGGTSFTDTQYF.

This clonotype came up many times. The chain recombines TRBV5-4 with TRBJ2-7; 8 bases match TRBD1. The germline V gene has CDR1 SGHNT and CDR2 YYREEE (reference sequence). V shed 4 bases, J shed 6 bases, and the junction held 6 bases outside the gene matches. The CDR3 covers 13 residues. CDR3: CASSGLTGAEQYF. For the CDR3, the DNA is TGTGCCAGCAGCGGACTGACAGGGGCCGAGCAGTACTTC.

This clonotype was observed many times. The V and J genes are TRBV27 and TRBJ2-5; 9 nucleotides align to TRBD1. CDR3 size: 14 residues. Losses at the gene ends were 4 bases for V and 3 bases for J; bases not matched to a gene: 3. Germline assignment: CDR1 MNHEY and CDR2 SMNVEV (reference sequence). CDR3 in amino acids: CASSWGTGKETQYF. CDR3 nucleotide sequence: TGTGCCAGCAGTTGGGGGACAGGGAAAGAGACCCAGTACTTC.

With regard to this clonotype: This may arise from a read error, as a much more abundant clone is one base away. The chain joins TRBV27 to TRBJ2-7, with 9 bases fitting TRBD2. Per the germline V gene, CDR1 is MNHEY and CDR2 is SMNVEV (reference sequence). The CDR3 has 19 amino acids. This chain's CDR3 is CASKASGTSSAIFSYDQYF. For the CDR3, the DNA is TGTGCCAGCAAAGCTAGCGGGACTTCGTCCGCGATCTTCTCCTACGACCAGTACTTC.

This clonotype has ten or more counts. The chain combines TRBV7-9 with TRBJ2-7; D remains unclear. Trimming left V 7 bases short and J 6 bases short, with 10 bases between. Germline V gene lookup returns CDR1 SEHNR and CDR2 FQNEAQ (reference sequence). CDR3 length equals 11 residues. The CDR3 region is CASNMGVEQYF. As DNA, the CDR3 is TGTGCCAGCAATATGGGCGTCGAGCAGTACTTC.

This clonotype was picked up many times. The J gene is TRBJ2-1, the V gene TRBV11-3; D unclear. Deletions cut 1 base from V and 7 bases from J, with 14 bases between. This CDR3 spans 15 amino acids. In germline, CDR1 is SGHNT, CDR2 YENEEA. CDR3 in amino acids: CASSLGSSTWNEQFF. CDR3 nucleotide sequence: TGTGCCAGCAGCTTAGGGTCCAGTACGTGGAATGAGCAGTTCTTC.

Only a few counts were recorded for this clonotype. This chain links TRBV4-3 with TRBJ1-1; 8 bases are shared with TRBD1. The V segment lost 3 bases and the J segment 3 bases; nucleotides outside the gene matches: 15. The CDR3 spans 18 residues. From germline, CDR1 is LGHNA and CDR2 YSLEER. As DNA, the CDR3 is TGCGCCAGCAGCCAGGAAAAACAGGGGGAAGGATATGACACTGAAGCTTTCTTT. Translated, it gives CASSQEKQGEGYDTEAFF.

The table lists this clonotype with a few counts. This chain links TRBV12-3 or TRBV12-4 with TRBJ2-2, with D maybe TRBD2 (6 bases). Trimming removed 6 bases from V and 6 bases from J, with 17 bases in between. CDR3 length: 15 residues. The CDR3 region is CASRRAREAAGELFF. In DNA form, the CDR3 reads TGTGCCAGCAGACGCGCAAGGGAGGCAGCCGGGGAGCTGTTTTTT.

This clonotype was picked up many times. This chain uses TRBV28 with TRBJ1-5; TRBD1 matches 9 bases. Germline CDR1 MDHEN, CDR2 SYDVKM. Germline trimming cut 3 bases from V and 7 bases from J; bases unmatched to any gene: 10. The CDR3 consists of 16 residues. CDR3: CASSFLRDRAGQPQHF. The CDR3, as DNA: TGTGCCAGCAGTTTCCTGCGGGACAGGGCCGGGCAGCCCCAGCATTTT.